Reported below is one T cell receptor beta chain. The data belong to a study of blood T cell repertoires in COVID-19. J lost 6 bases, V lost 5 bases, and 5 bases had no gene match. Germline V CDR1 and CDR2: SEHNR, FQNEAQ (reference sequence). The CDR3 runs to 14 residues. Produced via immunoSEQ multiplex PCR; TCRdb's table is partial and in-frame only. Of 50,000 or so clones detected, about 92% appear once; the ten largest clones hold approximately 4%. This rearrangement joins TRBV7-9 to TRBJ1-2; the match to TRBD1 covers 11 bases. Sequencing used peripheral blood. The receptor's source is a human donor in a cohort sampled during active COVID-19. CDR3 sequence: CASSRGQGVNGYTF. CDR3 DNA: TGTGCCAGCAGCCGGGGACAGGGGGTAAATGGCTACACCTTC.